These T cell receptor beta chains were read from a single sample in a study of OX40 agonist ivuxolimab in advanced cancers. Some clones are missing from TCRdb's copy, which holds only in-frame ones; the method was immunoSEQ multiplex PCR. Here the sample spans about 54,000 clones, approximately 84% being singletons. The sequenced sample was CD4+ or CD8+ T cells sorted from blood, obtained in a trial of the OX40 agonist ivuxolimab. Receptors originate from an adult with an advanced solid tumor such as melanoma, head and neck, liver or kidney cancer. Each CDR3 is given with its conserved first and last residue. D genes are given only for firm matches. Size values are once, few and many counts, or a class for expanded clones, and some rows have none.

TRBV9	TRBD1	.	TRBJ2-1	CASSVGQGDEFF	TGTGCCAGCAGCGTAGGACAGGGTGATGAGTTCTTC
TRBV5-1	.	.	TRBJ2-3	CASSLVTGTDTQYF	TGCGCCAGCAGCTTGGTTACGGGGACAGATACGCAGTATTTT
TRBV9	.	once	TRBJ2-4	CASSVATGGDIQYF	TGTGCCAGCAGCGTAGCTACTGGCGGCGACATTCAGTACTTC
TRBV28	TRBD1	.	TRBJ1-3	CASSFPTGGSGNTIYF	TGTGCCAGCAGTTTCCCAACAGGGGGCTCTGGAAACACCATATATTTT
TRBV10-1	.	.	TRBJ2-1	CASSESNVRGRGVLNEQFF	TGCGCCAGCAGTGAGTCGAACGTCAGGGGCCGGGGGGTTTTGAATGAGCAGTTCTTC
TRBV11-3	TRBD2	once	TRBJ2-7	CASSLAAGANEQYF	TGTGCCAGCAGCTTAGCAGCGGGAGCCAACGAGCAGTACTTC
TRBV18	.	.	TRBJ2-1	CASSPGRGGVGDEQFF	TGTGCCAGCTCACCAGGACGAGGCGGGGTGGGGGATGAGCAGTTCTTC
TRBV25-1	.	.	TRBJ2-7	CASSPGGNYEQYF	TGTGCCAGCAGTCCCGGCGGAAACTACGAGCAGTACTTC
TRBV5-1	.	.	TRBJ2-7	CASSLAGVSYEQYF	TGCGCCAGCAGCTTGGCAGGAGTCTCCTACGAGCAGTACTTC
TRBV5-3	.	.	TRBJ2-7	CARSLLVSKRATNYEQYF	TGTGCCAGAAGCTTACTGGTTAGTAAGCGGGCTACCAACTACGAGCAGTACTTC
TRBV13	TRBD1	.	TRBJ2-5	CASSSVTPGQGTFQETQYF	TGTGCCAGCAGCTCCGTAACGCCGGGACAGGGGACATTTCAAGAGACCCAGTACTTC
TRBV5-1	.	.	TRBJ2-7	CASSSGGKTYEQYF	TGCGCCAGCAGCTCGGGCGGAAAAACCTACGAGCAGTACTTC
TRBV11-3	TRBD1	.	TRBJ2-1	CASSLRIGTGSDEQFF	TGTGCCAGCAGCCTACGAATCGGGACAGGGAGCGATGAGCAGTTCTTC
TRBV9	.	.	TRBJ2-1	CASSSEDANYNEQFF	TGTGCCAGCAGCTCCGAGGACGCGAACTACAATGAGCAGTTCTTC
TRBV18	.	.	TRBJ1-2	CASSAAVANYGYTF	TGTGCCAGCTCAGCGGCAGTAGCTAACTATGGCTACACCTTC
TRBV1	.	.	TRBJ2-3	CTSSLKRTRWPDTQYF	TGCACCAGCAGCCTGAAGAGGACTAGATGGCCAGATACGCAGTATTTT
TRBV19	.	once	TRBJ2-3	CASTPGGVSGTDTQYF	TGTGCCAGTACCCCCGGCGGGGTATCAGGCACAGATACGCAGTATTTT
TRBV4-1	.	.	TRBJ2-1	CASSQDHFTGEAYNEQFF	TGCGCCAGCAGCCAAGATCATTTTACAGGGGAGGCCTACAATGAGCAGTTCTTC
TRBV19	.	.	TRBJ2-7	CASSSLWPFSYEQYF	TGTGCCAGTAGTTCTCTCTGGCCCTTTTCATACGAGCAGTACTTC
TRBV5-6	.	.	TRBJ2-3	CASSLVGTDTQYF	TGTGCCAGCAGCTTGGTGGGCACAGATACGCAGTATTTT
TRBV5-1	.	.	TRBJ1-2	CASSSTDRGANYGYTF	TGCGCCAGCAGCTCCACAGACAGAGGGGCTAACTATGGCTACACCTTC
TRBV28	.	.	TRBJ2-5	CASSFGGPETQYF	TGTGCCAGCAGTTTTGGCGGACCAGAGACCCAGTACTTC
TRBV29-1	TRBD1	once	TRBJ1-4	CSGARTGEEKLFF	TGCAGCGGGGCAAGGACAGGGGAGGAAAAACTGTTTTTT
TRBV2	.	.	TRBJ1-5	CASTNSNQPQHF	TGTGCCAGTACGAATAGCAATCAGCCCCAGCATTTT
TRBV2	TRBD1	once	TRBJ2-2	CASSERQGKRYTGELFF	TGTGCCAGCAGTGAAAGACAGGGTAAAAGGTACACCGGGGAGCTGTTTTTT
TRBV28	.	.	TRBJ1-2	CASSLLLQTGPQQDYGYTF	TGTGCCAGCAGTTTGCTTTTACAAACAGGGCCCCAGCAGGACTATGGCTACACCTTC
TRBV5-5	.	.	TRBJ1-5	CASSFTVLGINQPQHF	TGTGCCAGCAGCTTCACGGTACTAGGAATCAATCAGCCCCAGCATTTT
TRBV6-1	TRBD1	.	TRBJ2-5	CASSEALSTGGGETQYF	TGTGCCAGCAGTGAAGCGCTCTCCACAGGGGGCGGGGAGACCCAGTACTTC
TRBV7-6	.	.	TRBJ2-3	CASSLSPSRLDTQYF	TGTGCCAGCAGCCTTAGCCCATCCCGTTTAGATACGCAGTATTTT
TRBV7-6	.	.	TRBJ1-2	CAITRGAGYGYTF	TGTGCCATAACGCGGGGGGCGGGCTATGGCTACACCTTC
TRBV5-6	.	.	TRBJ1-1	CASSLVAGIVTEAFF	TGTGCCAGCAGCTTGGTAGCAGGGATTGTTACTGAAGCTTTCTTT
TRBV7-8	.	.	TRBJ2-3	CASSPALNADTQYF	TGTGCCAGCAGCCCTGCTTTGAACGCAGATACGCAGTATTTT
TRBV18	.	.	TRBJ1-2	CASSLGTEFGYTF	TGTGCCAGCTCCCTGGGGACCGAGTTCGGCTACACCTTC
TRBV7-8	.	.	TRBJ1-1	CASSYRGQLNTEAFF	TGTGCCAGCAGCTATAGAGGACAGCTGAACACTGAAGCTTTCTTT
TRBV5-1	.	.	TRBJ1-5	CASSFGGSEPQHF	TGCGCCAGCAGCTTTGGGGGTTCGGAGCCCCAGCATTTT
TRBV28	TRBD1	few	TRBJ2-7	CASGQARSVTYEQYF	TGTGCCAGTGGACAGGCGAGATCCGTTACCTACGAGCAGTACTTC
TRBV10-2	TRBD2	.	TRBJ2-1	CASWGVLAAYNEQFF	TGCGCCAGCTGGGGGGTCCTAGCGGCCTACAATGAGCAGTTCTTC
TRBV19	.	.	TRBJ2-6	CASNTRGRSGANVLTF	TGTGCCAGTAATACCAGGGGACGGTCTGGGGCCAACGTCCTGACTTTC
TRBV7-9	.	.	TRBJ2-3	CASSQSDTQYF	TGTGCCAGCAGCCAATCAGATACGCAGTATTTT
TRBV5-6	.	.	TRBJ1-2	CASSNPTGNGYTF	TGTGCCAGCAGCAACCCTACAGGGAATGGCTACACCTTC
TRBV15	.	.	TRBJ2-2	CATSRDVGNTGELFF	TGTGCCACCAGCAGAGATGTTGGGAACACCGGGGAGCTGTTTTTT
TRBV30	.	.	TRBJ1-1	CAGYGQLTEAFF	TGTGCCGGCTACGGACAACTCACTGAAGCTTTCTTT
TRBV5-1	.	.	TRBJ2-5	CASSLGLARETQYF	TGCGCCAGCAGCTTGGGGCTAGCGCGGGAGACCCAGTACTTC
TRBV5-6	.	.	TRBJ2-7	CASSFEGYTSKYF	TGTGCCAGCAGCTTTGAGGGATATACGAGCAAGTACTTC
TRBV29-1	.	once	TRBJ2-5	CSVGSRGGETQYF	TGCAGCGTTGGATCCAGGGGTGGCGAGACCCAGTACTTC
TRBV18	TRBD1	.	TRBJ1-1	CASHGQVGENTEAFF	TGTGCCAGCCACGGACAGGTTGGAGAGAACACTGAAGCTTTCTTT
TRBV5-1	TRBD1	.	TRBJ2-7	CASSLGDRGEQYF	TGCGCCAGCAGCTTGGGGGACAGGGGCGAGCAGTACTTC
TRBV27	TRBD1	.	TRBJ1-1	CASSLQGGTEAFF	TGTGCCAGCAGCCTACAGGGGGGCACTGAAGCTTTCTTT
TRBV19	TRBD1	few	TRBJ2-7	CASTPSPPGGLDEQYF	TGTGCCAGTACCCCATCTCCCCCAGGGGGTCTCGACGAGCAGTACTTC